This T cell receptor (beta chain) was captured in a study of T-cell memory formation after mild COVID-19. The V and J ends lost 4 bases and 4 bases, in that order; junction bases with no gene match: 10. The CDR3 is 18 amino acids. Germline CDR1 SEHNR, CDR2 FQNEAQ (reference sequence). This clonotype appeared once. What it binds is not known. Study-wide results and limits: For contracting clones, CD4+ ones sat mainly in CM and EM, CD8+ in EMRA. Clones contracting over day 15 to 85 were CD4/CD8 balanced, with later expanders leaning CD4+.

With constant-segment primers, 5'RACE yielded cDNA libraries of TCR alpha and TCR beta that carried sample barcodes and UMIs. MiXCR, run by TCRdb on the 5' RACE reads, gives a single entry per CDR3 protein. This sample has 170,000 or so distinct CDR3 sequences, with about a fifth found just once. The rearrangement uses TRBV7-9 and TRBJ2-1, with TRBD2 identical over 13 bases. The sequence derives from an adult woman who had mild COVID-19 (a few samples of this study predate the infection). Cell type and time point are not known. The sequenced sample was PBMCs or a T cell subset sorted from them (not recorded which). CDR3 region: CASSSTRLAGGQYNEQFF. The CDR3 region has the DNA TGTGCCAGCAGCTCGACACGACTAGCGGGGGGCCAATACAATGAGCAGTTCTTC.